Described below is a single TCR beta chain sequence and its context. Sequenced by immunoSEQ multiplex PCR; TCRdb stores in-frame clones only, minus some. There are around 42,000 clones in the sample; 91% occur only once, and around 1.8% lies in the top ten. The J segment lost 5 bases and the V segment lost 6 bases, leaving 6 bases of the junction unmatched. The CDR3 runs 13 residues. The germline gives CDR1 MRHNA, CDR2 SNTAGT. The data derive from a study of T cell changes during pregnancy in multiple sclerosis. The chain links TRBV6-4 to TRBJ1-1, with 7 positions matching TRBD1. The source is a female donor in good health, enrolled as a control in a pregnancy study. Sequenced material: CD4+ T cells from peripheral blood mononuclear cells, taken after pregnancy. The CDR3 is CASSRGLLTEAFF. As DNA, the CDR3 is TGTGCCAGCAGCAGGGGGTTATTAACTGAAGCTTTCTTT.